The 25 T cell receptor beta chains in this list originate from one sample, sequenced in a study of T cell responses to AZD1222 COVID-19 vaccine. Generated by immunoSEQ multiplex PCR, the TCRdb table keeps only in-frame clones and is missing some. Here the sample spans 150,000 or so clones, about 93% being singletons. The input for sequencing was peripheral blood, taken on day 0 of AZD1222 vaccination. Receptor source: an adult in good health.

The V and J genes are TRBV9 and TRBJ2-1, with D possibly called TRBD1 or TRBD2 (6 bases each). This CDR3 is built from 13 residues. The V end was cut by 3 bases, the J end by 7 bases, with 11 bases between. CDR1 SGDLS and CDR2 YYNGEE come from the germline V gene. Written as DNA, the CDR3 is TGTGCCAGCAGCGGGGGGGACATGAATGAGCAGTTCTTC. The encoded protein is CASSGGDMNEQFF.

CDR3 nucleotide sequence: TGCGCCAGCAGCTTGAGGGGCAGCGGACATCTTACTAGCACAGATACGCAGTATTTT. Amino acid sequence: CASSLRGSGHLTSTDTQYF. The chain couples TRBV5-1 to TRBJ2-3, with D perhaps given as TRBD1 or TRBD2 (5 bases each). The V gene's germline CDR1 is SGHRS and CDR2 YFSETQ. With 1 base removed from V and 0 bases from J, the gap between germline ends came to 21 bases. The CDR3 is made up of 19 amino acids. The complete variable domain, with remaining parts taken from reference TRBV5-1 and TRBJ2-3, reads KAGVTQTPRYLIKTRGQQVTLSCSPISGHRSVSWYQQTPGQGLQFLFEYFSETQRNKGNFPGRFSGRQFSNSRSEMNVSTLELGDSALYLCASSLRGSGHLTSTDTQYFGPGTRLTVL.

The chain combines TRBV4-3 with TRBJ1-5; D ambiguous. The germline V and J ends were trimmed by 4 bases and 4 bases, with 8 bases remaining between them. The CDR3 sequence is 13 residues long. Per the germline V gene, CDR1 is LGHNA and CDR2 is YSLEER. CDR3 nucleotides: TGCGCCAGCAGCCCCCTCGTAAATCAGCCCCAGCATTTT. Translation gives CASSPLVNQPQHF.

The chain is built from TRBV7-2 and TRBJ2-3, with TRBD2 matching over 13 bases. The V segment lost 1 base and the J segment 5 bases; nucleotides outside the gene matches: 3. The CDR3 extends over 16 amino acids. The V gene's germline CDR1 is SGHTA and CDR2 FQGNSA. The CDR3 is CASSLDRTSGGDTQYF. CDR3 in DNA: TGTGCCAGCAGCTTAGATCGGACTAGCGGGGGAGATACGCAGTATTTT.

The chain is built from TRBV7-9 and TRBJ1-6; D remains unclear. V lost 5 bases and J lost 10, with 18 bases in between. Germline V gene data show CDR1 as SEHNR and CDR2 as FQNEAQ (reference sequence). CDR3 length: 15 residues. The CDR3 DNA reads as TGTGCCAGCAGCACGACCGCCGAGGTGGGGTCACCCCTCCACTTT. This translates into CASSTTAEVGSPLHF.

The chain carries TRBV5-4 and TRBJ2-2; tentatively, D is TRBD1 (5 bases). Trimming shortened V by 0 bases and J by 5 bases, and 11 bases separated the two germline ends. Per germline, CDR1 SGHNT and CDR2 YYREEE (reference sequence). CDR3 length: 15 residues. The CDR3: CASSLAGPRTGELFF. The CDR3 region has the DNA TGTGCCAGCAGCTTGGCAGGGCCAAGGACCGGGGAGCTGTTTTTT.

In its sample, this clone was seen once. The chain couples TRBV19 to TRBJ2-1; no reliable D call. Trimming pared 0 bases from V and 4 bases from J, leaving 4 bases between. The length of the CDR3 is 13 residues. Germline V lookup: CDR1 LNHDA, CDR2 SQIVND (reference sequence). The CDR3 protein is CASSIEGYNEQFF. The CDR3, as DNA: TGTGCCAGTAGTATAGAAGGGTACAATGAGCAGTTCTTC. Full variable domain (outside the CDR3, taken from reference TRBV19 and TRBJ2-1): DGGITQSPKYLFRKEGQNVTLSCEQNLNHDAMYWYRQDPGQGLRLIYYSQIVNDFQKGDIAEGYSVSREKKESFPLTVTSAQKNPTAFYLCASSIEGYNEQFFGPGTRLTVL.

The genes are TRBV5-6 and TRBJ1-4; possible D gene TRBD1, 6 bases. The germline V and J ends were trimmed by 8 bases and 7 bases, with 9 bases remaining between them. This CDR3 comprises 11 residues. Looked up from germline, CDR1 is SGHDT and CDR2 is YYEEEE. In nucleotides, the CDR3 is TGTGCCAGTCAGGGGAGTGAAAAACTGTTTTTT. Translated: CASQGSEKLFF.

The J gene is TRBJ1-5, the V gene TRBV9; D is uncertain. This CDR3 spans 15 amino acids. Germline V CDR1 and CDR2: SGDLS, YYNGEE. V was cut by 0 bases and J by 0 bases, with 7 bases left in between. The CDR3 DNA reads TGTGCCAGCAGCGTAGAGGGAAATAGCAATCAGCCCCAGCATTTT. Its protein is CASSVEGNSNQPQHF.

The chain combines TRBV27 with TRBJ1-5; weak D call: TRBD1 (5 bases). Trimming pared 8 bases from V and 5 bases from J, leaving 22 bases between. Germline CDR1 and CDR2: MNHEY and SMNVEV (reference sequence). The CDR3 is 16 amino acids. Written as DNA, the CDR3 is TGTGCCAGCTCCCCTTCCGGGGCGGGTTACCATCAGCCCCAGCATTTT. Translation: CASSPSGAGYHQPQHF.

The rearrangement joins TRBV9 to TRBJ1-3; 7 bases fit TRBD1. V shed 2 bases, J shed 0 bases, and the junction held 8 bases outside the gene matches. Germline CDR1 SGDLS, CDR2 YYNGEE. CDR3 length: 17 residues. The CDR3 nucleotides read TGTGCCAGCAGCGTCCTCCCGGGACAGAACTCTGGAAACACCATATATTTT. Its protein product is CASSVLPGQNSGNTIYF.

This chain links TRBV28 with TRBJ1-5; D gene ambiguous. This CDR3 has 16 amino acids. Germline assignment: CDR1 MDHEN and CDR2 SYDVKM. Trimming shortened V by 3 bases and J by 4 bases, and 16 bases separated the two germline ends. CDR3 sequence: CASSFGGPSSNQPQHF. DNA of the CDR3: TGTGCCAGCAGTTTCGGCGGGCCCTCTTCTAATCAGCCCCAGCATTTT. Complete variable domain (other parts from reference TRBV28 and TRBJ1-5): DVKVTQSSRYLVKRTGEKVFLECVQDMDHENMFWYRQDPGLGLRLIYFSYDVKMKEKGDIPEGYSVSREKKERFSLILESASTNQTSMYLCASSFGGPSSNQPQHFGDGTRLSIL.

The rearrangement links TRBV9 to TRBJ1-6; a weak D match, TRBD1 (5 bases). Looked up from germline, CDR1 is SGDLS and CDR2 is YYNGEE. The CDR3 extends over 17 amino acids. V lost 2 bases and J 0 bases, leaving 12 bases between the germline ends. CDR3 sequence (DNA): TGTGCCAGCAGCGTCAGGGACCGAAGCTCCTATAATTCACCCCTCCACTTT. Residues: CASSVRDRSSYNSPLHF.

The count of this clone is one. V and J are TRBV7-2 and TRBJ1-5; D gene unclear. Trimming cost V 4 bases and J 10 bases, with 17 bases left between them. The germline V gene encodes CDR1 SGHTA and CDR2 FQGNSA. The CDR3 loop spans 14 amino acids. This CDR3 reads CASSSPGKLGPQHF. The CDR3, as DNA: TGTGCCAGCAGCTCCCCGGGGAAGTTGGGCCCCCAGCATTTT.

The chain uses TRBV29-1 and TRBJ2-1; 10 bases fit TRBD2. V was clipped by 4 bases and J by 4 bases; unmatched bases: 1. The CDR3 runs to 13 residues. Germline CDR1 and CDR2: SQVTM and ANQGSEA. The CDR3 nucleotides read TGCAGCGTTGGGACTAGCGGTTACAATGAGCAGTTCTTC. It yields the protein CSVGTSGYNEQFF.

The chain couples TRBV9 to TRBJ2-2, with a weak D call TRBD2 (7 bases). The CDR3 loop spans 16 amino acids. Germline CDR1 SGDLS, CDR2 YYNGEE. V shed 0 bases and J shed 5 bases, with 14 bases lying between them. The CDR3: CASSVGPGGPTGELFF. CDR3 nucleotides: TGTGCCAGCAGCGTAGGACCGGGGGGCCCTACCGGGGAGCTGTTTTTT.

The chain is built from TRBV2 and TRBJ1-3, with D unclear. The V and J ends lost 7 bases and 2 bases respectively, with 6 bases between them. Per the germline V gene, CDR1 is SNHLY and CDR2 is FYNNEI. The CDR3 sequence is 12 residues long. CDR3 sequence reads: CASNWAGNTIYF. The DNA for the CDR3 is TGTGCCAGCAATTGGGCTGGAAACACCATATATTTT.

The chain carries TRBV6-2 or TRBV6-3 and TRBJ1-2; no clear D. Germline values: CDR1 MNHEY, CDR2 SVGEGT. The CDR3 loop spans 14 amino acids. Trimming shortened V by 6 bases and J by 2 bases, and 13 bases separated the two germline ends. This chain's CDR3 is CASSHLGENYGYTF. CDR3 in DNA: TGTGCCAGCAGCCACCTTGGAGAAAACTATGGCTACACCTTC.

In this sample, this clone turned up a few times. The genes are TRBV28 and TRBJ1-2, with D perhaps TRBD1 (6 bases). Germline CDR1 and CDR2: MDHEN and SYDVKM. The CDR3 runs 15 residues. Trimming cost V 2 bases and J 5 bases, with 15 bases left between them. The CDR3 spells CASSLRTDRLYGYTF. The CDR3 DNA sequence: TGTGCCAGCAGTTTACGGACAGACAGGCTTTATGGCTACACCTTC.

The V gene is TRBV11-3, the J gene TRBJ2-3, with 8 bases identical to TRBD1. The germline gives CDR1 SGHNT, CDR2 YENEEA. After removal of 5 bases from V and 1 base from J, the junction contained 2 bases not matched to a gene. This CDR3 comprises 14 residues. The CDR3 DNA reads as TGTGCCAGCAGCCTGACAGGGGGCACAGATACGCAGTATTTT. It translates to CASSLTGGTDTQYF.

The rearrangement uses TRBV4-2 and TRBJ2-5, with 8 bases lining up with TRBD2. Germline trimming cut 3 bases from V and 1 base from J; bases unmatched to any gene: 7. The CDR3 extends over 16 amino acids. Germline CDR1 and CDR2: LGHNA and YNFKEQ. This CDR3 reads CASSQSLAVLQETQYF. The DNA for the CDR3 is TGTGCCAGCAGCCAGTCACTAGCGGTTCTCCAAGAGACCCAGTACTTC.

The chain has TRBV5-1 and TRBJ1-1; D is unclear. Trimming removed 2 bases at V and 2 bases at J, with 16 bases between. From germline, CDR1 is SGHRS and CDR2 YFSETQ. The CDR3 loop spans 16 amino acids. The CDR3 DNA sequence: TGCGCCAGCAGCTTAGAGGGCCCCGTCCGAAACACTGAAGCTTTCTTT. Protein sequence: CASSLEGPVRNTEAFF.

The chain carries TRBV7-9 and TRBJ1-1; a weak D match, TRBD1 (6 bases). V shed 5 bases and J shed 4 bases, with 20 bases lying between them. This CDR3 is built from 16 residues. Germline V gene data show CDR1 as SEHNR and CDR2 as FQNEAQ (reference sequence). DNA of the CDR3: TGTGCCAGCAGCCCCGGGGGCAGGGGTGGCGGCACTGAAGCTTTCTTT. Amino acid sequence: CASSPGGRGGGTEAFF. The variable domain in full, with the rest retrieved from reference TRBV7-9 and TRBJ1-1, is DTGVSQNPRHKITKRGQNVTFRCDPISEHNRLYWYRQTLGQGPEFLTYFQNEAQLEKSRLLSDRFSAERPKGSFSTLEIQRTEQGDSAMYLCASSPGGRGGGTEAFFGQGTRLTVV.

The chain employs TRBV4-2 and TRBJ1-5; D gene unclear. The germline V and J ends were trimmed by 0 bases and 7 bases, with 13 bases remaining between them. The germline gives CDR1 LGHNA, CDR2 YNFKEQ. This CDR3 has 15 amino acids. CDR3 sequence (DNA): TGTGCCAGCAGCCAAGAATCCAGGAAGGACCAGCCCCAGCATTTT. Amino acids: CASSQESRKDQPQHF.

CDR3 sequence: CASRQIQGFATLNTEAFF. CDR3 nucleotides: TGTGCCAGCAGGCAGATTCAGGGGTTCGCAACTCTTAACACTGAAGCTTTCTTT. This chain connects TRBV5-6 to TRBJ1-1; D may be TRBD1 (6 bases). V was shortened by 5 bases and J by 2 bases, with 25 bases between the two germline ends. The length of the CDR3 is 18 residues. CDR1 is SGHDT and CDR2 is YYEEEE in the germline V gene.